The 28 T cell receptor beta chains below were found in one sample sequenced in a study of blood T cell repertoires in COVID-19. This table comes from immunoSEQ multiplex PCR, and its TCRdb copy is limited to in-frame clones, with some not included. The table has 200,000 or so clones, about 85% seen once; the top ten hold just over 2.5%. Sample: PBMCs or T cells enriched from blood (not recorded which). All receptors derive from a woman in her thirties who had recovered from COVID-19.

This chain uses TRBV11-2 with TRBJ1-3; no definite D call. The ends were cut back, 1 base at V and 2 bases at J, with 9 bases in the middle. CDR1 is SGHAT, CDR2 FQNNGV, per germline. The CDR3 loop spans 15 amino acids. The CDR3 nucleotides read TGTGCCAGCAGCTTAGGGGTCAGGACTGGAAACACCATATATTTT. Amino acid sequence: CASSLGVRTGNTIYF.

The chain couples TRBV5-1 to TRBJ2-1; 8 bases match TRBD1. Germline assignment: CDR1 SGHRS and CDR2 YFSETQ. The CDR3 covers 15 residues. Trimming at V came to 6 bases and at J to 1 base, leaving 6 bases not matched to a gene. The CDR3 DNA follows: TGCGCCAGCAAATCAGGACAGGGATCCTACAATGAGCAGTTCTTC. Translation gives CASKSGQGSYNEQFF.

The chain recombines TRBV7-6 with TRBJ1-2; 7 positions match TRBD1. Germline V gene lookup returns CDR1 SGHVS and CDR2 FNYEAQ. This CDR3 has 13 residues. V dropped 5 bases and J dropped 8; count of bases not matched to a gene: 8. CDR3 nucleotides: TGTGCCAGCAGCCTTCGACAGGGCTGGGGCTACACCTTC. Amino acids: CASSLRQGWGYTF.

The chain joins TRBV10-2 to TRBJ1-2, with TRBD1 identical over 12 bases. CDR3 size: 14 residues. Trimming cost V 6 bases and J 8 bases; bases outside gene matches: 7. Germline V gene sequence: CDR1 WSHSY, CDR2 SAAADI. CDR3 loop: CASRGDRGLVGYTF. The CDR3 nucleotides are TGCGCCAGCAGAGGGGACAGGGGGCTCGTCGGCTACACCTTC.

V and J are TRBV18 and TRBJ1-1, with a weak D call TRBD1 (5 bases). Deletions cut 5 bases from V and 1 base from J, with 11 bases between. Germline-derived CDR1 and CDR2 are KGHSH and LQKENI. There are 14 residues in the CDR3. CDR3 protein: CASSTTAPNTEAFF. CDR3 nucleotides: TGTGCCAGCTCAACGACAGCCCCGAACACTGAAGCTTTCTTT.

The CDR3 sequence: CASTDRDNQPQHF. The CDR3 DNA is TGTGCCTCTACGGACAGAGACAATCAGCCCCAGCATTTT. The chain uses TRBV19 and TRBJ1-5, with TRBD1 as a possible D gene (6 bases). V lost 11 bases to trimming and J lost 3 bases, with 14 bases between them. CDR1 is LNHDA and CDR2 is SQIVND in the germline V gene (reference sequence). There are 13 residues in the CDR3.

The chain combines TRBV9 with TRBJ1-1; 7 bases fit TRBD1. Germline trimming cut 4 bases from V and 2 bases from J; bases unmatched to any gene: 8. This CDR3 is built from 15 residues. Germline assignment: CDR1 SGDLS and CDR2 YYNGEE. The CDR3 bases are TGTGCCAGCAGCTTTAGAGGGGACAGTAACACTGAAGCTTTCTTT. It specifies CASSFRGDSNTEAFF.

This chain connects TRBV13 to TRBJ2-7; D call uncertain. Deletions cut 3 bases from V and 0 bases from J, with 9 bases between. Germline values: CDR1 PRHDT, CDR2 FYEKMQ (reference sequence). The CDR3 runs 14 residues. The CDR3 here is CASSLSRSSYEQYF. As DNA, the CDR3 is TGTGCCAGCAGCTTGAGTAGAAGCTCCTACGAGCAGTACTTC.

CDR3 protein: CASSQGEGGNQPQHF. CDR3 sequence (DNA): TGCGCCAGCAGCCAAGGAGAAGGGGGCAATCAGCCCCAGCATTTT. The chain has TRBV4-1 and TRBJ1-5; a possible D gene is TRBD1 (5 bases). CDR1 and CDR2 from the germline V gene are MGHRA and YSYEKL. V was shortened by 1 base and J by 2 bases, with 9 bases between the two germline ends. CDR3 size: 15 residues.

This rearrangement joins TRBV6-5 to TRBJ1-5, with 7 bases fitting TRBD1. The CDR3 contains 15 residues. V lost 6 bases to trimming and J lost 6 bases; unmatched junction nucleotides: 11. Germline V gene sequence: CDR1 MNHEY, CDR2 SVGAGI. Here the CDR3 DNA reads TGTGCCAGCAGAAGGGACAGCTCAAGCTTTCAGCCCCAGCATTTT. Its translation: CASRRDSSSFQPQHF.

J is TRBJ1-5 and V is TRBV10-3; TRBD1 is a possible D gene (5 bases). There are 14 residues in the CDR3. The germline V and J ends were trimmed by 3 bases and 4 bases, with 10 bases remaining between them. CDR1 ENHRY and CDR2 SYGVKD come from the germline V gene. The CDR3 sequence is CAISDGQGNQPQHF. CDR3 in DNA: TGTGCCATCAGTGATGGTCAGGGTAATCAGCCCCAGCATTTT.

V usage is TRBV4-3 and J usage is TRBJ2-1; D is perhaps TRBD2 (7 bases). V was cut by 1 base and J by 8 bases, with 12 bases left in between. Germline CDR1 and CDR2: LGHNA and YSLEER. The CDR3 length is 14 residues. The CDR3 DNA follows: TGCGCCAGCAGCCAAGGCCCGGGGGGCTATGAGCAGTTCTTC. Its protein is CASSQGPGGYEQFF.

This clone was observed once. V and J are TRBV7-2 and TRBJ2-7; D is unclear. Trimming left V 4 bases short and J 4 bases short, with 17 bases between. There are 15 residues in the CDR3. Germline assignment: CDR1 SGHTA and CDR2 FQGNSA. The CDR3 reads CASSSRGGPLYEQYF. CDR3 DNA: TGTGCCAGCAGCTCAAGAGGCGGTCCTCTTTACGAGCAGTACTTC.

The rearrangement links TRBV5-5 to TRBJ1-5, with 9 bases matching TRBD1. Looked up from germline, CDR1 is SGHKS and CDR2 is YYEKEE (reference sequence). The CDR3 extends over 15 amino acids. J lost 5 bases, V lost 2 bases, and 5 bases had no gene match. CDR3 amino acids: CASSFEGQGYQPQHF. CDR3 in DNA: TGTGCCAGCAGCTTCGAGGGACAGGGATATCAGCCCCAGCATTTT.

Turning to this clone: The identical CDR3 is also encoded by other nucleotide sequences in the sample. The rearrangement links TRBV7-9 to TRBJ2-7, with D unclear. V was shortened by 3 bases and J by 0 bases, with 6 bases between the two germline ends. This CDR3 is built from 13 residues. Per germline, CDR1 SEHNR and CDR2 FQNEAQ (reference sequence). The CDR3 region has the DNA TGTGCCAGCAGCTTGCCGGGCTCCTACGAGCAGTACTTC. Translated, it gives CASSLPGSYEQYF.

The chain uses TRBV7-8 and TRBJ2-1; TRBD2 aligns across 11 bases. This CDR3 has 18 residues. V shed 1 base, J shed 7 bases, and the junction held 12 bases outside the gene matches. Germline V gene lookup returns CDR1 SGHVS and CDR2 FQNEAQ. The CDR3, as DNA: TGTGCCAGCAGCTTAGTTGGGGATTTAGCGGGGGGGTGGAATGAGCAGTTCTTC. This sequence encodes CASSLVGDLAGGWNEQFF.

CDR3 loop: CASSQPQGTGQETQYF. The CDR3 coding sequence is TGTGCCAGCAGCCAACCCCAAGGGACAGGGCAAGAGACCCAGTACTTC. The chain recombines TRBV4-2 with TRBJ2-5; 9 nucleotides agree with TRBD1. Losses at the gene ends were 2 bases for V and 2 bases for J; bases not matched to a gene: 6. CDR3 length equals 16 residues. The germline CDR1 and CDR2 sequences are LGHNA and YNFKEQ.

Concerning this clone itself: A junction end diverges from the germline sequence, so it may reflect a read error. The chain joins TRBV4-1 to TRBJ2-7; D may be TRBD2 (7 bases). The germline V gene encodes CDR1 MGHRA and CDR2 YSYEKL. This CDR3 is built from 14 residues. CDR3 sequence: CASSQGPWGGLGDF. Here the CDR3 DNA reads TGCGCCAGCAGCCAAGGCCCCTGGGGGGGGCTCGGAGACTTC.

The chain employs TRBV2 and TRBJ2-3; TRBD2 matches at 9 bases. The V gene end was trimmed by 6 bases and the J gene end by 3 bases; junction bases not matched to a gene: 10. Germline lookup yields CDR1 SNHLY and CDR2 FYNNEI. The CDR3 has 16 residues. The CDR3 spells CASRIGGGARTDTQYF. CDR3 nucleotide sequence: TGTGCCAGCAGGATCGGCGGGGGGGCGAGAACAGATACGCAGTATTTT.

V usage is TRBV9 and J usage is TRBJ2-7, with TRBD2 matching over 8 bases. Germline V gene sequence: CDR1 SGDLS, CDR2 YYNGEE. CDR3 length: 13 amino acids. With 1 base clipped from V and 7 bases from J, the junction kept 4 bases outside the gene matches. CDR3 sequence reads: CASSVRPGGEQYF. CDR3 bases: TGTGCCAGCAGCGTACGACCGGGGGGGGAGCAGTACTTC.

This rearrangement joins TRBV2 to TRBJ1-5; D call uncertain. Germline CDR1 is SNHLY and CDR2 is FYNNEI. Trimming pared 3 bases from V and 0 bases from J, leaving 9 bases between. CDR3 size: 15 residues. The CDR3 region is CASSDDNSSNQPQHF. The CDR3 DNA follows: TGTGCCAGCAGTGATGACAACTCTAGCAATCAGCCCCAGCATTTT.

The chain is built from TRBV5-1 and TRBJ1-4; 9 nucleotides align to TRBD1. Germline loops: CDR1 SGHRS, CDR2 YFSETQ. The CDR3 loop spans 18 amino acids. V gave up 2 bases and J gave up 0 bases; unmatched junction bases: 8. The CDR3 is CASSLPGQGQATNEKLFF. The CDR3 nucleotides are TGCGCCAGCAGCTTACCGGGACAGGGACAAGCAACTAATGAAAAACTGTTTTTT.

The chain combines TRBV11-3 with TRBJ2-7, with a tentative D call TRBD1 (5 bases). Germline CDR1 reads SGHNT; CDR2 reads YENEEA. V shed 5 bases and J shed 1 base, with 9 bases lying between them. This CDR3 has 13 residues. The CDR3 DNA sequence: TGTGCCAGCAGCCAGGACACATCCTACGAGCAGTACTTC. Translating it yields CASSQDTSYEQYF.

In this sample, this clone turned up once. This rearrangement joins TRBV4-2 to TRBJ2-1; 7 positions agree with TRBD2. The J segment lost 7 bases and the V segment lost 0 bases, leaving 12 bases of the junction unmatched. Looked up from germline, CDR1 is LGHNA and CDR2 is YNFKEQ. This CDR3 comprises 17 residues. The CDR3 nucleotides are TGTGCCAGCAGCCAAGATTTAAATTGGGTAGCGGGTAATGAGCAGTTCTTC. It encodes CASSQDLNWVAGNEQFF.

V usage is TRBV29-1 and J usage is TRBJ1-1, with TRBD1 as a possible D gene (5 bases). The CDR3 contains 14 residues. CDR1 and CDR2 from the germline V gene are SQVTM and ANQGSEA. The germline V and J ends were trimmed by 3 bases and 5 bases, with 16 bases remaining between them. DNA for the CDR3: TGCAGCGTTGAGAGAGGTAGTAGGGGAACTGAAGCTTTCTTT. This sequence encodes CSVERGSRGTEAFF.

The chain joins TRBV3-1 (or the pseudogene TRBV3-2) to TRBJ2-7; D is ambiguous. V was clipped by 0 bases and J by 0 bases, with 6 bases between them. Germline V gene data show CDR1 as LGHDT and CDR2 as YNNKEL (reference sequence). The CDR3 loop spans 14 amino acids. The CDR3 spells CASSQEANSYEQYF. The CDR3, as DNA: TGTGCCAGCAGCCAAGAGGCCAACTCCTACGAGCAGTACTTC.

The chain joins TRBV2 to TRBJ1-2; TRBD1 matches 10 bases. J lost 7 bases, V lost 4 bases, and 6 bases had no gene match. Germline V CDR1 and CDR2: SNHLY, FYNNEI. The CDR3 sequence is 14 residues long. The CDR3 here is CASSGDRGWSGYTF. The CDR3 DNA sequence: TGTGCCAGCAGTGGGGACAGGGGATGGAGTGGCTACACCTTC.

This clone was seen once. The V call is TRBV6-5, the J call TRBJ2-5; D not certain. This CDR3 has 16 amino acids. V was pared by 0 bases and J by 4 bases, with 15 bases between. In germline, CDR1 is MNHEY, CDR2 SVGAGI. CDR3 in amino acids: CASSYSSHPEVETQYF. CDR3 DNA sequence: TGTGCCAGCAGTTACTCGAGTCACCCCGAAGTAGAGACCCAGTACTTC.